The 25 T cell receptor beta chains below come from one sample, sequenced in a study of T-cell reconstitution after alpha-beta-depleted transplantation in children. A TCRbeta library incorporating unique molecular identifiers was prepared. TCRdb fed the PCR reads into MiXCR, producing one record per CDR3 protein. The profile shows approximately 270,000 distinct CDR3 sequences, around 9.6% of them singletons. The specimen was PBMCs from the stem cell graft donor, collected from the stem cell graft. The receptors shown here come from a human donor who donated a stem cell graft to a child with SCID.

This clonotype was observed a few times. This chain uses TRBV29-1 with TRBJ1-1; D call uncertain. CDR1 is SQVTM and CDR2 is ANQGSEA in the germline V gene. V lost 4 bases to trimming and J lost 0 bases, with 9 bases between them. The CDR3 spans 13 residues. DNA for the CDR3: TGCAGCGTTGCCCGACCGATGAACACTGAAGCTTTCTTT. Translation: CSVARPMNTEAFF.

The chain employs TRBV6-1 and TRBJ2-7; perhaps D is TRBD1 or TRBD2 (6 bases each). This CDR3 is built from 16 residues. Germline V gives CDR1 MNHNS, CDR2 SASEGT. Trimming took off 5 bases at V and 2 bases at J, with 19 bases between the two ends. The CDR3 nucleotides are TGTGCCAGCAGTCCTACAGGGAGGAAGGTGGCCTACGAGCAGTACTTC. This codes for CASSPTGRKVAYEQYF.

This clonotype is judged medium-sized. V and J are TRBV3-1 and TRBJ2-7; D might be TRBD2 (6 bases). CDR1 and CDR2 (germline): LGHDT, YNNKEL (reference sequence). The CDR3 is 14 amino acids. Trimming removed 3 bases from V and 3 bases from J, with 12 bases in between. Written as DNA, the CDR3 is TGTGCCAGCAGCCAGAAACGGGGGATCTACGAGCAGTACTTC. Translating it yields CASSQKRGIYEQYF.

This clonotype has just a few counts. The chain is built from TRBV27 and TRBJ1-1; tentatively, D is TRBD1 (6 bases). V gave up 4 bases and J gave up 3 bases, with 12 bases separating them. Germline CDR1 is MNHEY and CDR2 is SMNVEV (reference sequence). This CDR3 region has 14 residues. CDR3 residues: CASSSRTAYTEAFF. The CDR3 coding sequence is TGTGCCAGCAGTTCTCGGACAGCTTACACTGAAGCTTTCTTT.

This clonotype was observed at least ten times. V and J are TRBV7-2 and TRBJ2-1; D uncertain. The germline V and J ends were trimmed by 6 bases and 4 bases, with 7 bases remaining between them. CDR1 is SGHTA and CDR2 is FQGNSA in the germline V gene. The CDR3 loop spans 12 amino acids. CDR3 in DNA: TGTGCCAGCAGTTCCAAGTACAATGAGCAGTTCTTC. This translates into CASSSKYNEQFF.

This chain links TRBV5-1 with TRBJ2-3; TRBD2 aligns across 7 bases. The CDR3 contains 13 residues. The germline gives CDR1 SGHRS, CDR2 YFSETQ. With V trimmed by 9 bases and J by 11 bases, 15 bases remained unmatched. CDR3 sequence: CATSTGTNNLQYF. Here the CDR3 DNA reads TGCGCCACCTCAACCGGGACTAATAACCTGCAGTATTTT.

In its sample, this clonotype was seen a few times. CDR3 sequence: CASSLGQGQFF. CDR3 in DNA: TGTGCCAGCAGCTTAGGTCAGGGGCAGTTCTTC. V gene TRBV7-9 combines with J gene TRBJ2-1, with D possibly TRBD1 on 5 matching bases. The V gene's germline CDR1 is SEHNR and CDR2 FQNEAQ (reference sequence). V dropped 1 base and J dropped 12 bases, with 7 bases sitting between them. The CDR3 sequence is 11 residues long. The entire variable domain, with the rest obtained from reference TRBV7-9 and TRBJ2-1, is as follows: DTGVSQNPRHKITKRGQNVTFRCDPISEHNRLYWYRQTLGQGPEFLTYFQNEAQLEKSRLLSDRFSAERPKGSFSTLEIQRTEQGDSAMYLCASSLGQGQFFGPGTRLTVL.

This clonotype was found many times. CDR3 sequence reads: CASSRSGGYEQYF. CDR3 DNA sequence: TGTGCCAGCAGCCGGAGCGGGGGGTACGAGCAGTACTTC. The chain joins TRBV4-2 to TRBJ2-7; 9 bases map to TRBD2. V lost 4 bases to trimming and J lost 4 bases; unmatched junction nucleotides: 2. CDR3 length: 13 amino acids. Germline values: CDR1 LGHNA, CDR2 YNFKEQ.

This clonotype was seen a handful of times. J is TRBJ1-5 and V is TRBV28; D unresolved. Germline CDR1 reads MDHEN; CDR2 reads SYDVKM. Trimming removed 3 bases from V and 0 bases from J, with 12 bases in between. The CDR3 spans 16 residues. The CDR3 loop reads CASSFTASYSNQPQHF. CDR3 nucleotide sequence: TGTGCCAGCAGTTTCACCGCCTCGTATAGCAATCAGCCCCAGCATTTT.

In its sample, this clonotype was seen many times. The chain has TRBV18 and TRBJ1-6; the D gene is possibly TRBD1 (5 bases). The CDR3 contains 16 residues. V dropped 3 bases and J dropped 5 bases, with 14 bases sitting between them. Germline assignment: CDR1 KGHSH and CDR2 LQKENI. The CDR3 loop reads CASSPNQGEDNSPLHF. The CDR3 bases are TGTGCCAGCTCACCGAATCAGGGAGAGGATAATTCACCCCTCCACTTT.

This clonotype was detected a few times. At one of its ends the junction is not consistent with the germline gene, which may arise from a read error. V gene TRBV7-3 combines with J gene TRBJ2-1, with unresolved D. The V gene's germline CDR1 is SGHTA and CDR2 FQGTGA. The CDR3 runs to 15 residues. As DNA, the CDR3 is TGTGCCAGCAGCCTAACCCCCAGGTCCTACAATGAGCAGTTCTTC. Translation: CASSLTPRSYNEQFF.

In this sample, this clonotype turned up a few times. The chain links TRBV6-5 to TRBJ2-5; a possible D gene is TRBD2 (6 bases). V lost 4 bases and J lost 3, with 12 bases in between. The CDR3 sequence is 14 residues long. The germline V gene encodes CDR1 MNHEY and CDR2 SVGAGI. The CDR3 bases are TGTGCCAGCAGTTGGCGGAGACTAGAAGAGACCCAGTACTTC. It translates to CASSWRRLEETQYF.

The chain is built from TRBV7-3 and TRBJ1-1; tentatively, D is TRBD1 (5 bases). CDR3 length: 12 amino acids. With 5 bases removed from V and 8 bases from J, the gap between germline ends came to 12 bases. CDR1 is SGHTA and CDR2 is FQGTGA in the germline V gene. The chain's CDR3 is CASSQAGGEAFF. The DNA of the CDR3 is TGTGCCAGCAGCCAAGCGGGGGGGGAAGCTTTCTTT. Drawing the rest from reference TRBV7-3 and TRBJ1-1, the complete variable domain is GAGVSQTPSNKVTEKGKYVELRCDPISGHTALYWYRQSLGQGPEFLIYFQGTGAADDSGLPNDRFFAVRPEGSVSTLKIQRTERGDSAVYLCASSQAGGEAFFGQGTRLTVV.

This clonotype showed up just a few times. The DNA of the CDR3 is TGTGCCACCAGCAGAGATAGGGGACTAGCCAATGAGCAGTTCTTC. Translating it yields CATSRDRGLANEQFF. This chain connects TRBV15 to TRBJ2-1, with 9 bases matching TRBD2. With 0 bases clipped from V and 6 bases from J, the junction kept 3 bases outside the gene matches. Germline V lookup: CDR1 LNHNV, CDR2 YYDKDF (reference sequence). The CDR3 totals 15 residues.

This clonotype was observed many times. V usage is TRBV27 and J usage is TRBJ1-1; a possible D gene is TRBD1 (5 bases). Trimming removed 2 bases at V and 6 bases at J, with 13 bases between. Germline assignment: CDR1 MNHEY and CDR2 SMNVEV (reference sequence). CDR3 size: 14 residues. CDR3 sequence (DNA): TGTGCCAGCAGTTTAGAAGGGGAATTGTCTGAAGCTTTCTTT. Its protein product is CASSLEGELSEAFF.

The chain links TRBV14 to TRBJ1-6, with D possibly matching TRBD1 (5 bases). The CDR3 has 15 residues. The V and J ends lost 1 base and 9 bases respectively, with 13 bases between them. Per the germline V gene, CDR1 is SGHDN and CDR2 is FVKESK. This CDR3 reads CASSQGQGIGSPLHF. In DNA, the CDR3 is TGTGCCAGCAGCCAAGGGCAGGGAATTGGTTCACCCCTCCACTTT. Drawing the rest from reference TRBV14 and TRBJ1-6, the complete variable domain is EAGVTQFPSHSVIEKGQTVTLRCDPISGHDNLYWYRRVMGKEIKFLLHFVKESKQDESGMPNNRFLAERTGGTYSTLKVQPAELEDSGVYFCASSQGQGIGSPLHFGNGTRLTVT.

The V call is TRBV7-9, the J call TRBJ1-6; no clear D gene. In germline, CDR1 is SEHNR, CDR2 FQNEAQ (reference sequence). The CDR3 is made up of 14 amino acids. Trimming cost V 0 bases and J 13 bases, with 13 bases left between them. CDR3 coding DNA: TGTGCCAGCAGCTTAGCGCCGGTGGGTGGGCCCCTCCACTTT. This codes for CASSLAPVGGPLHF.

This clonotype was detected a few times. This chain uses TRBV6-5 with TRBJ2-5, with 8 bases identical to TRBD1. Germline V gives CDR1 MNHEY, CDR2 SVGAGI. The CDR3 spans 18 residues. Trimming removed 0 bases from V and 5 bases from J; junction bases left unmatched: 14. Here the CDR3 DNA reads TGTGCCAGCAGTTACTCGGGGCCAAGGGACAGGATTTGGGAGACCCAGTACTTC. Translation: CASSYSGPRDRIWETQYF.

In this sample, this clonotype turned up a few times. The chain recombines TRBV10-3 with TRBJ2-7, with 9 nucleotides matching TRBD2. This CDR3 has 16 residues. CDR1 and CDR2 from the germline V gene are ENHRY and SYGVKD. With V trimmed by 4 bases and J by 2 bases, 9 bases remained unmatched. In DNA form, the CDR3 reads TGTGCCATCAGTGCCCTCAGCGGGGGGCCCGCCTACGAGCAGTACTTC. This gives the protein CAISALSGGPAYEQYF.

This clonotype was counted only a few times. The genes are TRBV18 and TRBJ2-7, with D hard to call. Trimming removed 4 bases from V and 1 base from J, with 11 bases in between. The CDR3 length is 14 residues. Per germline, CDR1 KGHSH and CDR2 LQKENI. CDR3 loop: CASSRKDGSYEQYF. The CDR3 nucleotides read TGTGCCAGCTCACGAAAAGACGGATCCTACGAGCAGTACTTC. Variable domain in full (rest from reference TRBV18 and TRBJ2-7): NAGVMQNPRHLVRRRGQEARLRCSPMKGHSHVYWYRQLPEEGLKFMVYLQKENIIDESGMPKERFSAEFPKEGPSILRIQQVVRGDSAAYFCASSRKDGSYEQYFGPGTRLTVT.

The rearrangement joins TRBV5-5 to TRBJ2-1; 8 nucleotides match TRBD1. Germline V CDR1 and CDR2: SGHKS, YYEKEE (reference sequence). Losses at the gene ends were 4 bases for V and 10 bases for J; bases not matched to a gene: 7. The CDR3 consists of 13 residues. The CDR3 region is CASSPDRVSEQFF. CDR3 nucleotide sequence: TGTGCCAGCAGCCCGGACAGGGTCAGCGAGCAGTTCTTC.

This clonotype was seen at least ten times. The J gene is TRBJ2-7, the V gene TRBV3-1, with a tentative D call TRBD1 (6 bases). Germline V lookup: CDR1 LGHDT, CDR2 YNNKEL (reference sequence). V shed 3 bases and J shed 0 bases, with 12 bases lying between them. This CDR3 is 15 amino acids long. CDR3 DNA sequence: TGTGCCAGCAGCCACCGGGACACCCTCTCCTACGAGCAGTACTTC. Translating gives CASSHRDTLSYEQYF.

The gene calls are TRBV6-5 and TRBJ2-3; D uncertain. V lost 2 bases and J 1 base, leaving 4 bases between the germline ends. The CDR3 length is 13 residues. Germline CDR1 and CDR2: MNHEY and SVGAGI. CDR3 nucleotides: TGTGCCAGCAGTTACGACCGCACAGATACGCAGTATTTT. The encoded protein is CASSYDRTDTQYF.

Only a few counts were recorded for this clonotype. This sequence joins TRBV5-1 and TRBJ1-5; maybe TRBD1 (6 bases). V was trimmed by 0 bases and J by 0 bases, leaving 10 bases between them. In germline, CDR1 is SGHRS, CDR2 YFSETQ. The CDR3 contains 16 residues. The CDR3 DNA sequence: TGCGCCAGCAGCTTGGAGGGGGGAAATAGCAATCAGCCCCAGCATTTT. It specifies CASSLEGGNSNQPQHF.

The chain uses TRBV20-1 and TRBJ1-2; D is perhaps TRBD1 (6 bases). This CDR3 contains 14 residues. The V and J ends lost 4 bases and 2 bases respectively, with 14 bases between them. Germline values: CDR1 DFQATT, CDR2 SNEGSKA (reference sequence). CDR3 loop: CSAIPTGVNYGYTF. The DNA of the CDR3 is TGCAGTGCTATACCGACAGGAGTCAACTATGGCTACACCTTC.